This passage covers 20 T cell receptor beta chains from one sample sequenced in a study of spatial heterogeneity in lung cancer. TCRdb passed the 5' RACE reads through MiXCR, listing each CDR3 protein once. The sample yields 8,500 to 14,000 distinct CDR3 sequences, around a tenth seen once. Time point given: blood at routine non-recurrence follow-up after resection. This specimen consisted of PBMCs, obtained at follow-up. The receptors were sampled from a female donor with early-stage non-small cell lung cancer.

There are many counts of this clonotype. The chain couples TRBV7-9 to TRBJ2-3; possible D gene TRBD1, 6 bases. V lost 6 bases to trimming and J lost 6 bases, with 19 bases between them. Germline V gives CDR1 SEHNR, CDR2 FQNEAQ (reference sequence). CDR3 size: 15 residues. DNA for the CDR3: TGTGCCAGCAGTTTTGGACAGCGTAGGATGGATACGCAGTATTTT. It is translated as CASSFGQRRMDTQYF.

This clonotype was observed many times. CDR3 DNA: TGTGCCAGCAGTTTTAGTACAGGGGGTGACTACACCTTC. This sequence encodes CASSFSTGGDYTF. This chain uses TRBV28 with TRBJ1-2; 8 nucleotides line up with TRBD1. CDR1 and CDR2 from the germline V gene are MDHEN and SYDVKM. J was trimmed by 10 bases and V by 3 bases; bases with no gene match: 7. The CDR3 has 13 residues.

This clonotype was found many times. The chain recombines TRBV4-2 with TRBJ2-3; D is perhaps TRBD2 (6 bases). There are 14 residues in the CDR3. V lost 8 bases and J lost 1, with 13 bases in between. Germline CDR1 LGHNA, CDR2 YNFKEQ. The CDR3 DNA is TGTGCCAGCTCCAAGGAGCGGGGCACAGATACGCAGTATTTT. Its protein product is CASSKERGTDTQYF.

By share, this clonotype counts as medium-sized. V and J are TRBV12-3 or TRBV12-4 and TRBJ1-1; maybe TRBD1 (6 bases). The CDR3 spans 13 residues. V lost 2 bases to trimming and J lost 10 bases, with 14 bases between them. DNA for the CDR3: TGTGCCAGCAGTTTATTGGCGGGACAAGGAGCTTTCTTT. Encoded protein: CASSLLAGQGAFF.

This clonotype was recorded many times. The chain is built from TRBV25-1 and TRBJ2-7; 8 positions agree with TRBD1. The CDR3 is 14 residues long. J lost 6 bases, V lost 2 bases, and 6 bases had no gene match. Germline V gene sequence: CDR1 MGHDK, CDR2 SYGVNS. The CDR3 here is CASSEGQGLIEQYF. In nucleotides, the CDR3 is TGTGCCAGCAGTGAAGGACAGGGATTGATCGAGCAGTACTTC.

In its sample, this clonotype was seen a few times. V gene TRBV28 combines with J gene TRBJ1-1, with D hard to call. The CDR3 sequence is 12 residues long. V dropped 4 bases and J dropped 4 bases, with 7 bases sitting between them. Germline V gene sequence: CDR1 MDHEN, CDR2 SYDVKM. The CDR3 DNA is TGTGCCAGCAGTTGGCTGGGCACTGAAGCTTTCTTT. This encodes CASSWLGTEAFF.

This clonotype has at least ten counts. The genes are TRBV27 and TRBJ1-4; 9 nucleotides align to TRBD1. Germline V gives CDR1 MNHEY, CDR2 SMNVEV (reference sequence). V lost 6 bases and J lost 8; bases outside the gene matches: 16. CDR3 length equals 17 residues. CDR3 sequence: CASRALDRGRPGEKLFF. DNA of the CDR3: TGTGCCAGCAGGGCCCTGGACAGGGGCCGTCCAGGGGAAAAACTGTTTTTT. Drawing the rest from reference TRBV27 and TRBJ1-4, the complete variable domain is EAQVTQNPRYLITVTGKKLTVTCSQNMNHEYMSWYRQDPGLGLRQIYYSMNVEVTDKGDVPEGYKVSRKEKRNFPLILESPSPNQTSLYFCASRALDRGRPGEKLFFGSGTQLSVL.

This clonotype was picked up many times. The rearrangement joins TRBV5-4 to TRBJ2-1; 7 bases are shared with TRBD1. Germline CDR1 SGHNT, CDR2 YYREEE (reference sequence). Trimming removed 4 bases from V and 8 bases from J; junction bases left unmatched: 9. CDR3 length: 14 amino acids. CDR3 residues: CASSPDRRVDEQFF. CDR3 coding DNA: TGTGCCAGCAGCCCGGACAGGCGTGTGGATGAGCAGTTCTTC.

The genes are TRBV11-2 and TRBJ2-7, with a weak D call TRBD1 (5 bases). Germline-derived CDR1 and CDR2 are SGHAT and FQNNGV. The CDR3 spans 12 residues. The V end lost 5 bases, the J end lost 6 bases, and 11 bases lay between the germline ends. Here the CDR3 reads CASSHGAGEQYV. CDR3 sequence (DNA): TGTGCCAGCAGCCATGGGGCAGGCGAGCAGTACGTC.

This clonotype appeared a single time. The chain employs TRBV20-1 and TRBJ2-1; D unclear. This CDR3 comprises 12 residues. Germline V gene data show CDR1 as DFQATT and CDR2 as SNEGSKA (reference sequence). The ends were cut back, 1 base at V and 8 bases at J, with 9 bases in the middle. DNA for the CDR3: TGCAGTGCTAGAGCTGGGAACGATGAGCAGTTCTTC. As protein: CSARAGNDEQFF.

This clonotype was detected many times. This chain connects TRBV2 to TRBJ2-1; a possible D gene is TRBD1 (5 bases). Trimming shortened V by 5 bases and J by 8 bases, and 7 bases separated the two germline ends. From germline, CDR1 is SNHLY and CDR2 FYNNEI. The CDR3 contains 11 residues. CDR3 DNA sequence: TGTGCCAGCAGTCCCAGGGATGAGCAGTTCTTC. It is translated as CASSPRDEQFF.

In its sample, this clonotype was seen many times. The CDR3 loop reads CASSVLAGPADTQYF. The DNA of the CDR3 is TGTGCCAGCAGCGTATTGGCGGGCCCGGCGGATACGCAGTATTTT. The chain combines TRBV9 with TRBJ2-3; TRBD2 is a possible D gene (5 bases). The CDR3 is made up of 15 amino acids. CDR1 SGDLS and CDR2 YYNGEE come from the germline V gene. V shed 1 base and J shed 6 bases, with 15 bases lying between them.

This clonotype was counted between two and nine times. One end of the junction does not line up with germline, which may come from a read error. The V call is TRBV12-3 or TRBV12-4, the J call TRBJ1-6; TRBD1 matches 7 bases. This CDR3 region has 16 residues. The DNA for the CDR3 is TGTGCCAGCAAGTTACAGGGGAGCGGAGTGAATTCACCCCCCCACTTT. Translation: CASKLQGSGVNSPPHF.

Points on this clonotype: Possible read error: a much larger clone is one base away. The chain has TRBV2 and TRBJ2-1; 14 nucleotides agree with TRBD2. The V segment lost 6 bases and the J segment 3 bases; nucleotides outside the gene matches: 4. The germline gives CDR1 SNHLY, CDR2 FYNNEI. The CDR3 has 16 amino acids. CDR3 protein: CASSNGLAGGYNEQFF. The CDR3 DNA is TGTGCCAGCAGCAATGGACTAGCGGGGGGCTACAATGAGCAGTTCTTC.

The chain joins TRBV30 to TRBJ2-5; D remains unclear. Germline V gene data show CDR1 as GTSNPN and CDR2 as SVGIG (reference sequence). Between the trimmed V and J ends, which lost 2 bases and 0 bases, there was a span of 4 bases. This CDR3 is 12 amino acids long. Written as DNA, the CDR3 is TGTGCCTGGAGTCAGTACCAAGAGACCCAGTACTTC. The encoded protein is CAWSQYQETQYF.

This clonotype was observed many times. This chain links TRBV6-5 with TRBJ2-7; 9 bases are shared with TRBD1. The CDR3 is made up of 14 amino acids. V lost 5 bases, J lost 1 base, and 3 bases stayed unmatched. Germline assignment: CDR1 MNHEY and CDR2 SVGAGI. The CDR3 DNA follows: TGTGCCAGCAGTCCCGGGACAGGGTCCTACGAGCAGTACTTC. This sequence encodes CASSPGTGSYEQYF.

This clonotype showed up many times. The rearrangement links TRBV6-2 or TRBV6-3 to TRBJ2-7; D ambiguous. Germline V gene lookup returns CDR1 MNHEY and CDR2 SVGEGT. The CDR3 sequence is 13 residues long. V lost 4 bases and J lost 7, with 14 bases in between. CDR3 amino acids: CASSFTAVGEQYV. DNA for the CDR3: TGTGCCAGCAGTTTTACCGCCGTTGGGGAGCAGTACGTC.

This clonotype was found once. The chain is built from TRBV7-3 and TRBJ2-2; 8 nucleotides align to TRBD2. The ends lost 5 bases at V and 7 bases at J; junction bases unmatched: 6. The CDR3 runs 14 residues. Germline values: CDR1 SGHTA, CDR2 FQGTGA. The CDR3 nucleotides are TGTGCCAGCAGCCGACTAGCGTATGGCGGGGAGCTGTTTTTT. It codes for CASSRLAYGGELFF.

Relative to its sample, this clonotype is medium-sized (0.01 to 0.1%). The V gene is TRBV6-5, the J gene TRBJ2-3, with TRBD1 as a possible D gene (5 bases). CDR3 length: 15 amino acids. With 5 bases removed from V and 4 bases from J, the gap between germline ends came to 16 bases. The germline gives CDR1 MNHEY, CDR2 SVGAGI. CDR3 DNA sequence: TGTGCCAGCAGTCCGCAGGGCCTACCCGCAGATACGCAGTATTTT. This translates into CASSPQGLPADTQYF.

The chain combines TRBV7-8 with TRBJ2-7; perhaps TRBD2 as D (5 bases). Germline V gives CDR1 SGHVS, CDR2 FQNEAQ. This CDR3 region has 15 residues. The germline V and J ends were trimmed by 4 bases and 3 bases, with 16 bases remaining between them. The CDR3 loop is CASSSGRREIYEQYF. The DNA of the CDR3 is TGTGCCAGCAGCTCCGGTAGACGGGAAATCTACGAGCAGTACTTC.